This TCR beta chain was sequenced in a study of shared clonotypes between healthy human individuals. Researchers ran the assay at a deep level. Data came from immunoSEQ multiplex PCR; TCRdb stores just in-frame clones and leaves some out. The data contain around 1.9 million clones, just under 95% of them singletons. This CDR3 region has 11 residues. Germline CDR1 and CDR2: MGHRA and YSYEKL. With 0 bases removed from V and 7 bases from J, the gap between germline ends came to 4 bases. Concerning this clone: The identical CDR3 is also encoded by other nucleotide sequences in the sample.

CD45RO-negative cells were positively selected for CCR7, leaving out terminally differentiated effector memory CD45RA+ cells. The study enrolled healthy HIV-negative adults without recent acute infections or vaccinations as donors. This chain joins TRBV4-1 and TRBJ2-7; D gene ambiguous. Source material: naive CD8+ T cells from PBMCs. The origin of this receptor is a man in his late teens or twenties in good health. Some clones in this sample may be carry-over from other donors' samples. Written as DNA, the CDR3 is TGCGCCAGCAGCCAAGACGGGGAGCAGTACTTC. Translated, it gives CASSQDGEQYF.